This TCR beta chain was recorded in a study of cytomegalovirus exposure and HLA in healthy donors. A multiplex PCR was run with 60 Vbeta primers and 13 Jbeta primers. Profiled with immunoSEQ multiplex PCR; TCRdb holds only in-frame clones, not every one. The sample records some 120,000 clones, 70% to 80% being singletons. The CDR3 has 14 residues. The germline V gene has CDR1 SGDLS and CDR2 YYNGEE. The V and J ends lost 3 bases and 0 bases respectively, with 9 bases between them. The sequenced sample was PBMCs. This chain connects TRBV9 to TRBJ1-1; tentative D call: TRBD1 (5 bases). The sequence derives from a woman younger than 35 in good health and CMV-seronegative. CDR3 region: CASSADSMNTEAFF. CDR3 bases: TGTGCCAGCAGCGCAGACAGCATGAACACTGAAGCTTTCTTT.